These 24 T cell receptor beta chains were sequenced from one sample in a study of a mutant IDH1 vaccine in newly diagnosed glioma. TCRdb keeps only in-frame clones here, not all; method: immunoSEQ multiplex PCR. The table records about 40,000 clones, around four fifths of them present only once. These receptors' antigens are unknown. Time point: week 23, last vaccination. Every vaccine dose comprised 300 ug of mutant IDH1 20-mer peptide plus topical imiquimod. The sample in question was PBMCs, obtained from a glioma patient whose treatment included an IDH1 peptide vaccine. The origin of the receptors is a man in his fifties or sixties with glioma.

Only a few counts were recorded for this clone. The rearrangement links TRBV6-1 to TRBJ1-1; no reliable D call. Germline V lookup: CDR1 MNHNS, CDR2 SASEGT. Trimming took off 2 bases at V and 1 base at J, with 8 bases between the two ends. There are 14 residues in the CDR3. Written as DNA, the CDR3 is TGTGCCAGCAGTGAATCAAGCAGGAACACTGAAGCTTTCTTT. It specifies CASSESSRNTEAFF.

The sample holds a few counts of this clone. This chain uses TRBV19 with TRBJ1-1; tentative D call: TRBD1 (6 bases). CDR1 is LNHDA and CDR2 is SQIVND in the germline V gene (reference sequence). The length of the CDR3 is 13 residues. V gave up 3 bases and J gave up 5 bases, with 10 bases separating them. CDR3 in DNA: TGTGCCAGTAGTATGAAGGGGGGAACTGAAGCTTTCTTT. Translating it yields CASSMKGGTEAFF.

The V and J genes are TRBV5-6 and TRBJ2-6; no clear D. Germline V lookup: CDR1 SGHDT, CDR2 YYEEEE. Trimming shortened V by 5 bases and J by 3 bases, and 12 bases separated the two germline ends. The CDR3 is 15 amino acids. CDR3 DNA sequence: TGTGCCAGCAGATCGTTGATAGGTGGGGCCAACGTCCTGACTTTC. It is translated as CASRSLIGGANVLTF.

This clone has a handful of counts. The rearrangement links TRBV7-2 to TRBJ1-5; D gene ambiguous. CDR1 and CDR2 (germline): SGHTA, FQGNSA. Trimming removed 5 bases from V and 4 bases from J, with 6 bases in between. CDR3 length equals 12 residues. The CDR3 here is CASSLDNQPQHF. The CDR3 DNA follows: TGTGCCAGCAGCCTAGATAATCAGCCCCAGCATTTT. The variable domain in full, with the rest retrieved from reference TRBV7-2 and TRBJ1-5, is GAGVSQSPSNKVTEKGKDVELRCDPISGHTALYWYRQSLGQGLEFLIYFQGNSAPDKSGLPSDRFSAERTGGSVSTLTIQRTQQEDSAVYLCASSLDNQPQHFGDGTRLSIL.

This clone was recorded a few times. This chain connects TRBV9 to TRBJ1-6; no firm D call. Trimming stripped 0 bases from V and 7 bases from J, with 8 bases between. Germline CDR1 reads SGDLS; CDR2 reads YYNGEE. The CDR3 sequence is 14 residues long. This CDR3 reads CASSVVGSNSPLHF. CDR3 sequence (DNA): TGTGCCAGCAGCGTAGTTGGCTCCAATTCACCCCTCCACTTT. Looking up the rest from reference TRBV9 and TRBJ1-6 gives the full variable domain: DSGVTQTPKHLITATGQRVTLRCSPRSGDLSVYWYQQSLDQGLQFLIQYYNGEERAKGNILERFSAQQFPDLHSELNLSSLELGDSALYFCASSVVGSNSPLHFGNGTRLTVT.

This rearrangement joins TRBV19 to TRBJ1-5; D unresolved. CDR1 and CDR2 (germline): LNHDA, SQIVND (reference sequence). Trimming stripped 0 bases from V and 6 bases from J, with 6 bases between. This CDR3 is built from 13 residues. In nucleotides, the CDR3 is TGTGCCAGTAGTATAGATGTCGGTCAGCCCCAGCATTTT. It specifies CASSIDVGQPQHF.

The CDR3 DNA follows: TGTGCCAGCAGCCAAGATAAGGGGCGCGGCACTGAAGCTTTCTTT. Its translation: CASSQDKGRGTEAFF. The V gene is TRBV4-2, the J gene TRBJ1-1; a possible D gene is TRBD1 (5 bases). The V and J ends lost 0 bases and 4 bases respectively, with 12 bases between them. Per germline, CDR1 LGHNA and CDR2 YNFKEQ. This CDR3 region has 15 residues.

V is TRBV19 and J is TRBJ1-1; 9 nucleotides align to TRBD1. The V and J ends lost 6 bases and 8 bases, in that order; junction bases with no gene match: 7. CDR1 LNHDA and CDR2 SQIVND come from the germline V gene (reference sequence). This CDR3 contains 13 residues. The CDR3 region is CASSRDREAEAFF. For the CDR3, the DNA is TGTGCCAGTAGCCGGGACAGGGAAGCGGAAGCTTTCTTT.

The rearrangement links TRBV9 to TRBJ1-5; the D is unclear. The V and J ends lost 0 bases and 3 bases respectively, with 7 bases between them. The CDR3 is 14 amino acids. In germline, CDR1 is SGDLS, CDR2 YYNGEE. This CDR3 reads CASSVGQDNQPQHF. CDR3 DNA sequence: TGTGCCAGCAGCGTAGGGCAGGACAATCAGCCCCAGCATTTT.

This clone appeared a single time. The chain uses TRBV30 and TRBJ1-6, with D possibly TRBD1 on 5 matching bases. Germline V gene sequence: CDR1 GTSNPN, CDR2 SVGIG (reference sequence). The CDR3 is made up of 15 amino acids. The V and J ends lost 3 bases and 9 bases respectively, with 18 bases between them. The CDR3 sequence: CAWRGFGGLGSPLHF. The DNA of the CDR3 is TGTGCCTGGAGGGGGTTTGGGGGTTTGGGTTCACCCCTCCACTTT.

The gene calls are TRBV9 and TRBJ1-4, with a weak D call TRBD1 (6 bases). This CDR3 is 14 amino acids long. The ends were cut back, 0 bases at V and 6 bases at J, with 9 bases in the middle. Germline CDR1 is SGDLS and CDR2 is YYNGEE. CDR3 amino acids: CASSVAGGYEKLFF. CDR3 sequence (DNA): TGTGCCAGCAGCGTAGCGGGGGGCTATGAAAAACTGTTTTTT.

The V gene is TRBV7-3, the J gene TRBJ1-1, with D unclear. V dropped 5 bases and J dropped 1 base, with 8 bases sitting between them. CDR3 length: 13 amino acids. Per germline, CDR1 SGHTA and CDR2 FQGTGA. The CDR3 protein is CASSPDPNTEAFF. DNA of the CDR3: TGTGCCAGCAGCCCGGACCCGAACACTGAAGCTTTCTTT.

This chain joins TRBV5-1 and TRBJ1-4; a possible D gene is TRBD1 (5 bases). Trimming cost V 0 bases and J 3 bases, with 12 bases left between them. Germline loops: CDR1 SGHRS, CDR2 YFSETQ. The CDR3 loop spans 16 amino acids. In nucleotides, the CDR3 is TGCGCCAGCAGCTTGGAGGCGGGGGTTGCTAATGAAAAACTGTTTTTT. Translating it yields CASSLEAGVANEKLFF.

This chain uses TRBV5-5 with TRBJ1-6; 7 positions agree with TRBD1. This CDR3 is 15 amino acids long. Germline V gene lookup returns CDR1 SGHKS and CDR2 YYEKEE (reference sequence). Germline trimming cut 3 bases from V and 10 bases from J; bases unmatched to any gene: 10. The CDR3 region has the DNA TGTGCCAGCAGCTCCGGTGGCAGGGGGGGATCACCCCTCCACTTT. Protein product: CASSSGGRGGSPLHF.

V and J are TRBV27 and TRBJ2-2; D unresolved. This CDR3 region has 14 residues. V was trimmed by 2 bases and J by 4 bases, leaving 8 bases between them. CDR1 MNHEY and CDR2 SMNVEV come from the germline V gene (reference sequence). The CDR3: CASSLISSTGELFF. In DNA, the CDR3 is TGTGCCAGCAGTTTAATCTCCAGCACCGGGGAGCTGTTTTTT.

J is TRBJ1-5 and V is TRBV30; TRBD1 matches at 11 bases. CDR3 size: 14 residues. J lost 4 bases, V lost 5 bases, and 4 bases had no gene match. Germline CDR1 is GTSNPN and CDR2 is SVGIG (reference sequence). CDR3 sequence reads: CAWGRDRGNQPQHF. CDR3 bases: TGTGCCTGGGGACGGGACAGGGGGAATCAGCCCCAGCATTTT.

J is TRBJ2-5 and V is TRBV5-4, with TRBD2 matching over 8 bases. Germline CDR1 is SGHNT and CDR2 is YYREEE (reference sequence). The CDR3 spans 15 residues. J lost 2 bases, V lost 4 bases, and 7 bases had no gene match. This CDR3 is CASSPALAVQETQYF. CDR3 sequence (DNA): TGTGCCAGCAGCCCGGCACTAGCGGTACAAGAGACCCAGTACTTC.

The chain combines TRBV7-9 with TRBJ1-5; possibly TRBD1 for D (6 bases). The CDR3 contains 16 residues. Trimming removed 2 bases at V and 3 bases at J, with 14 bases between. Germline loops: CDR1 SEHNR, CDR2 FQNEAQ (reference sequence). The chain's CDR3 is CASSLYGRGVNQPQHF. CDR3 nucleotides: TGTGCCAGCAGCTTATATGGCAGGGGAGTCAATCAGCCCCAGCATTTT.

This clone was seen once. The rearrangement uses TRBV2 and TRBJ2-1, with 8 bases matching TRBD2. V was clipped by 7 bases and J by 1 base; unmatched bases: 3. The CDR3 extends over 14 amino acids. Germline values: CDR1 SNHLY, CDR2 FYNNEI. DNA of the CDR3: TGTGCCAGCATCGGGGGGGTTTCCTACAATGAGCAGTTCTTC. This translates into CASIGGVSYNEQFF.

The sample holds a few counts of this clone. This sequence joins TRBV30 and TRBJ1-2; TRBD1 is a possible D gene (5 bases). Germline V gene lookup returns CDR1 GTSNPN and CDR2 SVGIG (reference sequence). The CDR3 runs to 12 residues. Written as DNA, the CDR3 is TGTGGCGCAGGGCGGGGCCGCTATGGCTACACCTTC. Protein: CGAGRGRYGYTF.

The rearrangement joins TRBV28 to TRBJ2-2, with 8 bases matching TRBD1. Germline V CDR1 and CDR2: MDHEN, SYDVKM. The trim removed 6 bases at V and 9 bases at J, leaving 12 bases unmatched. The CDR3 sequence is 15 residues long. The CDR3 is CASRADRDRVRELFF. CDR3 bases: TGTGCCAGCAGAGCGGACAGGGATAGAGTCCGGGAGCTGTTTTTT.

CDR3 nucleotide sequence: TGTGCCAGCAGCCTGGGACAATCCTACGAGCAGTACTTC. This sequence encodes CASSLGQSYEQYF. The V gene is TRBV11-2, the J gene TRBJ2-7; perhaps TRBD1 as D (6 bases). The germline V gene encodes CDR1 SGHAT and CDR2 FQNNGV. Deletions cut 5 bases from V and 1 base from J, with 9 bases between. The CDR3 covers 13 residues. Full variable domain (rest looked up from reference TRBV11-2 and TRBJ2-7): EAGVAQSPRYKIIEKRQSVAFWCNPISGHATLYWYQQILGQGPKLLIQFQNNGVVDDSQLPKDRFSAERLKGVDSTLKIQPAKLEDSAVYLCASSLGQSYEQYFGPGTRLTVT.

The CDR3 DNA reads as TGTGCCTGGAGCCCACTGAGGCCCCCCGGGGAGCAGTTCTTC. It yields the protein CAWSPLRPPGEQFF. This rearrangement joins TRBV30 to TRBJ2-1; D unresolved. The germline V gene encodes CDR1 GTSNPN and CDR2 SVGIG (reference sequence). The CDR3 sequence is 14 residues long. V lost 3 bases to trimming and J lost 10 bases, with 19 bases between them.

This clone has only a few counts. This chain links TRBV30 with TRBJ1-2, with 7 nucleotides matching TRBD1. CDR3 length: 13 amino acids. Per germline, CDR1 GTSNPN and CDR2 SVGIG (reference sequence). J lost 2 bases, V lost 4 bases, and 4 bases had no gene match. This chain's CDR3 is CAWTLQGNYGYTF. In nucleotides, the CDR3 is TGTGCCTGGACCCTACAGGGGAACTATGGCTACACCTTC.